This T cell receptor beta chain was obtained from a study of T cell responses to AZD1222 COVID-19 vaccine. Using immunoSEQ multiplex PCR, the repertoire was profiled, and TCRdb retains in-frame clones only, with some absent. There are about 130,000 clones in the sample; 75% to 90% occur only once, and 5% to 6.5% lies in the top ten. The CDR3 spans 14 residues. Germline V gives CDR1 SGHDN, CDR2 FVKESK. The V end was cut by 3 bases, the J end by 5 bases, with 10 bases between. The origin of this receptor is an adult in good health. The source was peripheral blood, collected on day 0 of AZD1222 vaccination. The chain recombines TRBV14 with TRBJ1-4; D is perhaps TRBD1 (6 bases). In DNA, the CDR3 is TGTGCCAGCAGCCATTCAGGGGCCAATGAAAAACTGTTTTTT. Translation: CASSHSGANEKLFF.